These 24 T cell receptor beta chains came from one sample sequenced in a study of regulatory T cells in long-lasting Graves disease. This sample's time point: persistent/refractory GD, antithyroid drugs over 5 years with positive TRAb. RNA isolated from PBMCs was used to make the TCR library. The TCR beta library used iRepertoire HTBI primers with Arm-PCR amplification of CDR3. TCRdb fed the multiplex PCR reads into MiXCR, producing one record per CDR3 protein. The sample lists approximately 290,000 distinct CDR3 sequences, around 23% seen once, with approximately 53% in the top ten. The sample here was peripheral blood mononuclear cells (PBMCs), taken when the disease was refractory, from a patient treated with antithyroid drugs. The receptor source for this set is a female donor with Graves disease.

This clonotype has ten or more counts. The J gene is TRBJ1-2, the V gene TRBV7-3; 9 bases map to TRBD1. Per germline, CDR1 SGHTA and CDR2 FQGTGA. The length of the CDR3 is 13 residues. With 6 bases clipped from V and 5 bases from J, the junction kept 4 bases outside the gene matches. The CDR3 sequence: CASSDGTGYGYTF. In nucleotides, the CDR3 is TGTGCCAGCAGTGACGGGACAGGGTATGGCTACACCTTC.

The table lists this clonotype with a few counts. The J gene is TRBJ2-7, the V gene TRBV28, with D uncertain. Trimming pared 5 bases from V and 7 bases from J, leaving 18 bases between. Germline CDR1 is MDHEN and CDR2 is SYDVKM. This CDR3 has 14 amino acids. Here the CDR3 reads CASSKTSAPWEQYF. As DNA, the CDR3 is TGTGCCAGCAGTAAGACATCGGCTCCTTGGGAGCAGTACTTC. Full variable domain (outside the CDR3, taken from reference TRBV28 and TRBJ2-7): DVKVTQSSRYLVKRTGEKVFLECVQDMDHENMFWYRQDPGLGLRLIYFSYDVKMKEKGDIPEGYSVSREKKERFSLILESASTNQTSMYLCASSKTSAPWEQYFGPGTRLTVT.

The CDR3 DNA reads TGCAGTGCTAGCCTAATACCGGGACAGGGGAAGAATGAGCAGTTCTTC. Amino acid sequence: CSASLIPGQGKNEQFF. This chain links TRBV20-1 with TRBJ2-1; 10 bases match TRBD1. The CDR3 has 16 residues. After removal of 3 bases from V and 7 bases from J, the junction contained 12 bases not matched to a gene. Germline loops: CDR1 DFQATT, CDR2 SNEGSKA (reference sequence).

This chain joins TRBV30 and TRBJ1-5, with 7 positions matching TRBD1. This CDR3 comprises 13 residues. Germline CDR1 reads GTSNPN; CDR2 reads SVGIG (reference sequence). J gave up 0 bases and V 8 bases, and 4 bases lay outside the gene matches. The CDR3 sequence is CALRQGSNQPQHF. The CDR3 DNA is TGTGCCCTAAGACAGGGTAGCAATCAGCCCCAGCATTTT.

CDR3: CSATRGANQPQHF. In DNA form, the CDR3 reads TGCAGTGCTACTCGCGGGGCGAACCAGCCCCAGCATTTT. The chain is built from TRBV20-1 and TRBJ1-5; TRBD1 might be the D (5 bases). The ends were cut back, 4 bases at V and 7 bases at J, with 14 bases in the middle. The germline V gene encodes CDR1 DFQATT and CDR2 SNEGSKA (reference sequence). There are 13 residues in the CDR3.

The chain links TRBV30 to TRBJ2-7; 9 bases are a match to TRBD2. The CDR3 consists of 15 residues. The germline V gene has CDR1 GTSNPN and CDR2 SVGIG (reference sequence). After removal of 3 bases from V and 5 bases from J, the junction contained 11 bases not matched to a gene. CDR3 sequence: CAWRIGGRAFDEQYF. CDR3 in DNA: TGTGCCTGGAGAATCGGCGGGAGGGCCTTCGACGAGCAGTACTTC.

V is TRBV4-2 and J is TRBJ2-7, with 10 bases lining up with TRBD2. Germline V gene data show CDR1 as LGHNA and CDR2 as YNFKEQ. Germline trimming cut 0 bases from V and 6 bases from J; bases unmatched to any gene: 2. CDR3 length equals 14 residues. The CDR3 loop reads CASSQDSSGSEQYF. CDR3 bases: TGTGCCAGCAGCCAAGACTCTAGCGGGAGCGAGCAGTACTTC.

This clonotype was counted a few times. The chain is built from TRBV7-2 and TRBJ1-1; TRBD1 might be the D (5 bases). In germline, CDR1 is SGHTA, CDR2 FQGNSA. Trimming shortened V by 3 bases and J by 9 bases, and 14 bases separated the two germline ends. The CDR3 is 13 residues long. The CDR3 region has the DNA TGTGCCAGCAGCTTTGTAGGGGATTCAAAAGCTTTCTTT. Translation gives CASSFVGDSKAFF.

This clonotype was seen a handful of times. CDR3 sequence: CSATGANTGELFF. As DNA, the CDR3 is TGCAGTGCTACAGGGGCGAACACCGGGGAGCTGTTTTTT. The chain recombines TRBV20-1 with TRBJ2-2; possibly TRBD1 for D (6 bases). Germline CDR1 DFQATT, CDR2 SNEGSKA (reference sequence). Deletions cut 4 bases from V and 0 bases from J, with 6 bases between. The CDR3 length is 13 residues.

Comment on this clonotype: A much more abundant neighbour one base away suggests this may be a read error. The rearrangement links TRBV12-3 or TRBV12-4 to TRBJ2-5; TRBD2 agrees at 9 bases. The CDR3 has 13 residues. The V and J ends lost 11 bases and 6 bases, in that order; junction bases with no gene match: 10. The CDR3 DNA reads TGTGCCTGCATGGGGACTAGCTCAAAGACCCAGTACTTC. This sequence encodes CACMGTSSKTQYF.

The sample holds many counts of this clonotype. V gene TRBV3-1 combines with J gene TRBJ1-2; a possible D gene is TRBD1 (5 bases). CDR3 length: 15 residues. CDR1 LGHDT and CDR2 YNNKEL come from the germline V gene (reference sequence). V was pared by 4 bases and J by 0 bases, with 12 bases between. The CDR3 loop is CASSRADTPNYGYTF. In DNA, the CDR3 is TGTGCCAGCAGCCGAGCGGACACGCCTAACTATGGCTACACCTTC.

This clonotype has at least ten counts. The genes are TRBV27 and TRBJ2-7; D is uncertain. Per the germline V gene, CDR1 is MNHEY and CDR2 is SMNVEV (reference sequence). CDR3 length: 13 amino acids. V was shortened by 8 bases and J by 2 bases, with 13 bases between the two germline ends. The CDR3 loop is CASGPGPTYEQYF. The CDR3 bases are TGTGCCAGCGGGCCGGGCCCCACCTACGAGCAGTACTTC.

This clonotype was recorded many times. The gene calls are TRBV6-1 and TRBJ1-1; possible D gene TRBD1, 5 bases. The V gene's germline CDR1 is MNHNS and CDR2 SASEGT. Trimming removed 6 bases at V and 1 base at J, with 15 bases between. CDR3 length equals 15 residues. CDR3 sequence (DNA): TGTGCCAGCAGCGACCAGGGAATGCAGAACACTGAAGCTTTCTTT. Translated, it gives CASSDQGMQNTEAFF.

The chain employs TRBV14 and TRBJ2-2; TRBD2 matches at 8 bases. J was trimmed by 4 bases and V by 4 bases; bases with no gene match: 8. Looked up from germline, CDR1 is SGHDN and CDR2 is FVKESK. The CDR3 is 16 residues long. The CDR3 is CASSRLAGAITGELFF. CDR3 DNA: TGTGCCAGCAGCCGTCTAGCGGGTGCAATCACCGGGGAGCTGTTTTTT.

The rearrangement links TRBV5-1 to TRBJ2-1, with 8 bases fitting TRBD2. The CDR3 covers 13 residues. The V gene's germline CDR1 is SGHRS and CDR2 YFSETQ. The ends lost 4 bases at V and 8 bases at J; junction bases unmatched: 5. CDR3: CASSSGSWYEQFF. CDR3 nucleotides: TGCGCCAGCAGCAGCGGGAGCTGGTATGAGCAGTTCTTC.

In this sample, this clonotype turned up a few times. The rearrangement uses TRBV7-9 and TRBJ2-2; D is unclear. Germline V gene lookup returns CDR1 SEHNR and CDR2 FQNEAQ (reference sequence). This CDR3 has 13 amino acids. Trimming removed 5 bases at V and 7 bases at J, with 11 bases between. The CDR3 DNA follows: TGTGCCAGCAGCCCCACTCTGGGCGGGGAGCTGTTTTTT. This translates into CASSPTLGGELFF.

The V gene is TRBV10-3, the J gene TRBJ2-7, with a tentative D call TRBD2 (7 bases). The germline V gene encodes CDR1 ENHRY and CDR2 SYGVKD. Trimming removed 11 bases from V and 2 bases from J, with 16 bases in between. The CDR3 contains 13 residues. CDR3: CAVRWGGAYEQYF. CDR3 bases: TGTGCCGTTAGGTGGGGGGGCGCCTACGAGCAGTACTTC.

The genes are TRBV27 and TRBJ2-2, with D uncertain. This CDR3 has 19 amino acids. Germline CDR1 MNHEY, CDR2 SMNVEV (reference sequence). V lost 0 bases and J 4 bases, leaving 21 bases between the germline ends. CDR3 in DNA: TGTGCCAGCAGTTTATCGATGCTTTTTATAGGGCGCGGCACCGGGGAGCTGTTTTTT. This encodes CASSLSMLFIGRGTGELFF.

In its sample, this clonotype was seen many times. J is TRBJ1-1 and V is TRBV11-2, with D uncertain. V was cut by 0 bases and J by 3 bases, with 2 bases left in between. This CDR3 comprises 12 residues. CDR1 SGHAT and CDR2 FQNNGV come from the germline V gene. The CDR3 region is CASSLDYTEAFF. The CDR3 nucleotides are TGTGCCAGCAGCTTAGACTACACTGAAGCTTTCTTT.

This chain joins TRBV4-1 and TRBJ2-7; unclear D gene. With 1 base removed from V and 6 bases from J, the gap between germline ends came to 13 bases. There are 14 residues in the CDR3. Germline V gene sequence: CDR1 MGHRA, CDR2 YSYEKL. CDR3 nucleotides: TGCGCCAGCAGCCAAGTGGGCGGCTCGGGCGAGCAGTACTTC. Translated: CASSQVGGSGEQYF.

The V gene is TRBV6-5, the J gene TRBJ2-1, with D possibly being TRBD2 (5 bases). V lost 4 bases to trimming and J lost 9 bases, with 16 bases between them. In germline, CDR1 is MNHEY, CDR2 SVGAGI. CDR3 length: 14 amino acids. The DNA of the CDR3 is TGTGCCAGCAGTTTGCTAAGGGAGTTGGGTGAGCAGTTCTTC. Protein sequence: CASSLLRELGEQFF.

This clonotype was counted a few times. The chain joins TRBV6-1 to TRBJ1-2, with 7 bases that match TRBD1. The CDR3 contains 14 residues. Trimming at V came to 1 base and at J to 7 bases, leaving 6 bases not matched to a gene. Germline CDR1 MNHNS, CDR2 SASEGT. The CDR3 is CASSEEQGTGGYTF. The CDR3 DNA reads TGTGCCAGCAGTGAAGAACAGGGGACGGGTGGCTACACCTTC.

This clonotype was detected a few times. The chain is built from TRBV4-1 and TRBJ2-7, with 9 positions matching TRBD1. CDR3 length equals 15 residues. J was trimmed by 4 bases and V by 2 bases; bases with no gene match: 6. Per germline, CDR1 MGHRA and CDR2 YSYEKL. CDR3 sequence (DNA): TGCGCCAGCAGCCAACCGGGACAGGGAAGGTACGAGCAGTACTTC. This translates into CASSQPGQGRYEQYF.

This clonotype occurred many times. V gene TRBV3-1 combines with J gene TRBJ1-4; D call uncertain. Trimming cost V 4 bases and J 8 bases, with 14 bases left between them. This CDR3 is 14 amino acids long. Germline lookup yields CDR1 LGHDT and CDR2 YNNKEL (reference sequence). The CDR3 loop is CASSPSTGIEKLFF. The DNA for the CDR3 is TGTGCCAGCAGCCCCTCCACGGGAATCGAAAAACTGTTTTTT.